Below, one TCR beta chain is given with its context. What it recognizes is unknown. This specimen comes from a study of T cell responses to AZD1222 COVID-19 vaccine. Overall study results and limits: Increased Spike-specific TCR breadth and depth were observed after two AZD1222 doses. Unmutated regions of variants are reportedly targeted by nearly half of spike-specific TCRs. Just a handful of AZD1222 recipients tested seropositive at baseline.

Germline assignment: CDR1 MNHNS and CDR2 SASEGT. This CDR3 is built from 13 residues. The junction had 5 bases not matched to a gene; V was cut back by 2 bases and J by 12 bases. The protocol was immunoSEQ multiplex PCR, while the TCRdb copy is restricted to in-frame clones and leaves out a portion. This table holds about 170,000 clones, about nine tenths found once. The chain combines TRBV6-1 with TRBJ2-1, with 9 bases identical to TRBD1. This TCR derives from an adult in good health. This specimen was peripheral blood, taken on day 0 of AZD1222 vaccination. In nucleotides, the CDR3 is TGTGCCAGCAGTGAAAGGTTGGGACAGGGGCAGTTCTTC. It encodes CASSERLGQGQFF.